The rows below give T cell receptor beta chains drawn from one sample of a study of cytomegalovirus exposure and HLA in healthy donors. Sequencing used immunoSEQ multiplex PCR; TCRdb keeps in-frame clones, though not all of them. The sample includes 110,000 to 150,000 clones, 78% seen only once; the top ten take approximately 2.5%. Specimen: PBMCs. The receptors were gathered from a woman between 18 and 29 years old in good health and CMV-seropositive. CDR3s include the opening cysteine and the closing phenylalanine or tryptophan. D genes are given only for firm matches. A row's size may be missing; if present it is once, few, many or a size class.

j_gene	v_gene	abundance	d_gene	CDR3nt	CDR3aa
TRBJ1-1	TRBV9	-	TRBD1	TGTGCCAGCAGCGCCCGGACAGGGGTTAACACTGAAGCTTTCTTT	CASSARTGVNTEAFF
TRBJ1-5	TRBV5-8	once	-	TGTGCCAGCAGCTTTGTGGGAGGATGGGAAGAGCCCCAGCATTTT	CASSFVGGWEEPQHF
TRBJ1-1	TRBV4-1	-	TRBD1	TGCGCCAGCAGCCAAGGGGACAGCATGAACACTGAAGCTTTCTTT	CASSQGDSMNTEAFF
TRBJ2-7	TRBV5-4	-	TRBD1	TGTGCCAGCAGCCCCAGGCGGACAGGGCTAGTCGAGCAGTACTTC	CASSPRRTGLVEQYF
TRBJ1-1	TRBV6-6	-	-	TGTGCCAGCAGTCCCACAGGTCCCACTGAAGCTTTCTTT	CASSPTGPTEAFF
TRBJ2-5	TRBV27	few	TRBD1	TGTGCCAGTCGGACAGGGCGGAAAGAGACCCAGTACTTC	CASRTGRKETQYF
TRBJ1-1	TRBV13	-	-	TGTGCCAGCAGCTTAGTAATGGGCTCTGAAGCTTTCTTT	CASSLVMGSEAFF
TRBJ1-1	TRBV10-3	-	TRBD1	TGTGCTTCAGGACAGGGAAACATTGAAGCTTTCTTT	CASGQGNIEAFF
TRBJ2-7	TRBV4-2	-	-	TGTGCCAGCAGCCAAGGGGCAGTCTCCTACGAGCAGTACTTC	CASSQGAVSYEQYF
TRBJ2-3	TRBV6-5	-	-	TGTGCCAGCAGTTCTGCGGCGACGGATACGCAGTATTTT	CASSSAATDTQYF
TRBJ1-5	TRBV4-1	-	-	TGCGCCAGCAGCCAAGGACACCTTAGCAATCAGCCCCAGCATTTT	CASSQGHLSNQPQHF
TRBJ2-1	TRBV11-2	-	-	TGTGCCAGCAGCCGGACTTCCAGCTCCTACAATGAGCAGTTCTTC	CASSRTSSSYNEQFF
TRBJ1-5	TRBV5-1	-	TRBD1	TGCGCCAGCAGCTTTTCGGGACAGGGTTATCAGCCCCAGCATTTT	CASSFSGQGYQPQHF
TRBJ2-7	TRBV28	-	TRBD1	TGTGCCAGCACCGATCGACAGGGGAGTGCCTACGAGCAGTACTTC	CASTDRQGSAYEQYF
TRBJ1-2	TRBV6-5	few	-	TGTGCCAGCAGTTATAAGGCCGAGGTCGGCTACACCTTC	CASSYKAEVGYTF
TRBJ2-1	TRBV7-9	few	TRBD2	TGTGCCAGCAGCTTAGCGCAACTAGCGGCCACCTACAATGAGCAGTTCTTC	CASSLAQLAATYNEQFF
TRBJ1-1	TRBV29-1	-	-	TGCAGCGTTGGATTTAGATTGACAGGGAACACTGAAGCTTTCTTT	CSVGFRLTGNTEAFF
TRBJ1-5	TRBV30	-	-	TGTGCCTGGAGTGTACAAAGGGGGCAGCCCCAGCATTTT	CAWSVQRGQPQHF
TRBJ2-3	TRBV6-1	-	-	TGTGCCAGCAGTGCTAGAACAGGGTCCCCCGCCGCAGATACGCAGTATTTT	CASSARTGSPAADTQYF
TRBJ2-3	TRBV9	-	TRBD1	TGTGCCAGCAGCGCGAAGGGACAGGGAACAGATACGCAGTATTTT	CASSAKGQGTDTQYF
TRBJ2-1	TRBV9	-	TRBD2	TGTGCCAGCAGCGTAGTCGGGGGGAACAATGAGCAGTTCTTC	CASSVVGGNNEQFF
TRBJ1-3	TRBV10-3	-	-	TGTGCCATCAGGCGTGGTTCCGACACCATATATTTT	CAIRRGSDTIYF
TRBJ2-7	TRBV2	-	-	TGTGCCAGCAGTGAGGGGGGTTCCCACGAGCAGTACTTC	CASSEGGSHEQYF
TRBJ2-2	TRBV5-1	-	TRBD2	TGCGCCAGCAGCCGGGGACTAGCGGGGGGGCCTGGCACCGGGGAGCTGTTTTTT	CASSRGLAGGPGTGELFF
TRBJ2-1	TRBV13	few	TRBD2	TGTGCCAGCAGCCCCCAAGCGGGGGCGTCCTACAATGAGCAGTTCTTC	CASSPQAGASYNEQFF
TRBJ1-4	TRBV7-2	once	TRBD1	TGTGCCAGCAGCTTAGCGCGGACAGGGGTTGAAAAACTGTTTTTT	CASSLARTGVEKLFF
TRBJ1-1	TRBV27	-	TRBD1	TGTGCCAGCAGTTTATCATTTCTCGGGACAGGCGATATGAACACTGAAGCTTTCTTT	CASSLSFLGTGDMNTEAFF
TRBJ2-7	TRBV5-1	-	TRBD1	TGCGCCAGCAGCTTGGGTCCCGGGACAGGGAACGAGCAGTACTTC	CASSLGPGTGNEQYF
TRBJ2-3	TRBV11-2	-	-	TGTGCCAGCAGCTTAGTAACCGCGGGGACCACAGATACGCAGTATTTT	CASSLVTAGTTDTQYF
TRBJ2-7	TRBV19	-	TRBD1	TGTGCCAGTAAGGTTCAGATGACAGGGGGGTACGAGCAGTACTTC	CASKVQMTGGYEQYF
TRBJ2-3	TRBV9	-	-	TGTGCCAGCAGCCCTCAGTTCACAGATACGCAGTATTTT	CASSPQFTDTQYF
TRBJ2-3	TRBV27	-	-	TGTGCCAGCAGTTTTGGAGAGGAACCAGATACGCAGTATTTT	CASSFGEEPDTQYF
TRBJ2-7	TRBV27	-	-	TGTGCCAGCAGTTTTGGAGACGCCTCCTACGAGCAGTACTTC	CASSFGDASYEQYF
TRBJ1-4	TRBV28	few	-	TGTGCCAGCAGACCGACAACTGAAAAACTGTTTTTT	CASRPTTEKLFF
TRBJ2-1	TRBV6-5	-	-	TGTGCCAGCAGTTACTCGAGTAGTCACAATGAGCAGTTCTTC	CASSYSSSHNEQFF
TRBJ1-4	TRBV11-2	-	-	TGTGCCAGCAGCTCGACATCTTCAACTAATGAAAAACTGTTTTTT	CASSSTSSTNEKLFF
TRBJ2-1	TRBV10-3	-	-	TGTGCCATCAGTCGCGCGGTCGACAATGAGCAGTTCTTC	CAISRAVDNEQFF
TRBJ2-7	TRBV5-4	-	TRBD1	TGTGCCAGCAACTCCGACAGGGAAGGATTCGCCTACGAGCAGTACTTC	CASNSDREGFAYEQYF
TRBJ2-7	TRBV2	-	-	TGTGCCAGCAACCCCCCTTCCTCCTACGAGCAGTACTTC	CASNPPSSYEQYF
TRBJ2-1	TRBV6-4	-	TRBD2	TGTGCCAGCAGTGCAGGGACTAGCGGGGGTCTGGAGCAGTTCTTC	CASSAGTSGGLEQFF
TRBJ2-5	TRBV9	once	-	TGTGCCAGCAGCGTAGCGCAAGAGACCCAGTACTTC	CASSVAQETQYF
TRBJ2-3	TRBV27	-	-	TGTGCCAGCAGTTTCGTATTAGGCACAGATACGCAGTATTTT	CASSFVLGTDTQYF
TRBJ1-1	TRBV5-1	-	-	TGCGCCAGCACCCCAGGCACGAATACTGAAGCTTTCTTT	CASTPGTNTEAFF
TRBJ2-1	TRBV11-2	-	TRBD2	TGTGCCAGCAGCTTAGACGGGACTAGATACAATGAGCAGTTCTTC	CASSLDGTRYNEQFF
TRBJ2-3	TRBV10-1	-	TRBD2	TGCGCCAGCAGTGGGGCTAGCGGGGGGTCGACAGATACGCAGTATTTT	CASSGASGGSTDTQYF
TRBJ1-5	TRBV28	-	TRBD1	TGTGCCAGCAGTGCTCGACAGGGGTCGGGAAATCAGCCCCAGCATTTT	CASSARQGSGNQPQHF
TRBJ2-7	TRBV7-2	-	TRBD1	TGTGCCAGCAGCCGAACAGGGGGCGCGGGCGAGCAGTACTTC	CASSRTGGAGEQYF
TRBJ2-5	TRBV7-8	-	-	TGTGCCAGCAGCCGATGGACAGTCCAAGAGACCCAGTACTTC	CASSRWTVQETQYF
TRBJ1-2	TRBV28	-	-	TGTGCCAGCAGTAATTATCTTACAGGGCGAGGCTACACCTTC	CASSNYLTGRGYTF
TRBJ2-1	TRBV5-1	-	TRBD2	TGCGCCAGCAGCTTCGGACTAGCGGGGTACAATGAGCAGTTCTTC	CASSFGLAGYNEQFF
TRBJ2-7	TRBV30	-	-	TGTGCCTGGAGTGGGAGGGGTGGCGAGCAGTACTTC	CAWSGRGGEQYF